This T cell receptor (beta chain) was sequenced in a study of beta chain features in type 1 diabetes. Across the study: Healthy donors resembled patients in age, gender and cell yields.

The study's findings and limits: Resolution of whether HLA type affects TCRB rearrangement was not achieved here. When Type 1 diabetes patients were examined, their TCRB CDR3s proved moderately but significantly shorter in all four CD4+ subsets. PCR, the amplification step, might favor shorter templates, equally in patients and controls.

Investigators reverse transcribed all isolated RNA, so they sequenced expressed TCRB transcripts. Method: immunoSEQ multiplex PCR; TCRdb's copy keeps in-frame clones and lacks some. The sample contains 300,000 or so clones, around 9% of which appear only once. The ends were cut back, 1 base at V and 0 bases at J, with 5 bases in the middle. CDR1 is SGHRS, CDR2 YFSETQ, per germline. The CDR3 is 15 residues long. The table lists this clone with a few counts. Its antigen is undetermined. This receptor was obtained from a man under 40 with type 1 diabetes. The chain couples TRBV5-1 to TRBJ2-6; D gene unclear. Sequencing was done on a sample of central memory CD4+ T cells from blood. The CDR3 sequence is CASSLSHSGANVLTF. In DNA form, the CDR3 reads TGCGCCAGCAGCTTGAGCCACTCTGGGGCCAACGTCCTGACTTTC. Full variable domain (missing parts from reference TRBV5-1 and TRBJ2-6): KAGVTQTPRYLIKTRGQQVTLSCSPISGHRSVSWYQQTPGQGLQFLFEYFSETQRNKGNFPGRFSGRQFSNSRSEMNVSTLELGDSALYLCASSLSHSGANVLTFGAGSRLTVL.